The 2 T cell receptor beta chains reported below all come from one sample, sequenced in a study of glioma-infiltrating T cells after dendritic cell vaccination. Method: immunoSEQ multiplex PCR; TCRdb's copy keeps in-frame clones and lacks some. Among more than 95,000 clones listed, roughly 80% were seen once. This specimen consisted of blood, obtained before dendritic cell vaccination. Receptors were obtained from a human donor with glioblastoma.

J is TRBJ1-1 and V is TRBV19; TRBD1 might be the D (5 bases). Germline CDR1 reads LNHDA; CDR2 reads SQIVND (reference sequence). Trimming pared 6 bases from V and 0 bases from J, leaving 11 bases between. The CDR3 runs 14 residues. This CDR3 reads CASSQDSVNTEAFF. CDR3 DNA: TGTGCCAGTAGCCAAGACAGCGTGAACACTGAAGCTTTCTTT.

The gene calls are TRBV7-6 and TRBJ2-1; 7 bases are a match to TRBD1. V was pared by 3 bases and J by 4 bases, with 9 bases of the junction left unmatched. The CDR3 is 16 amino acids. From germline, CDR1 is SGHVS and CDR2 FNYEAQ. The CDR3 nucleotides read TGTGCCAGCAGCTTGAATTACGGGACAGAGTACAATGAGCAGTTCTTC. Its translation: CASSLNYGTEYNEQFF.